One sample yielded the 13 T cell receptor beta chains listed below, sequenced in a study of cytomegalovirus exposure and HLA in healthy donors. A multiplex PCR was run with 60 Vbeta primers and 13 Jbeta primers. Sequencing used immunoSEQ multiplex PCR; TCRdb keeps in-frame clones, though not all of them. This table holds 100,000 or so clones, roughly two thirds found once. Sample: PBMCs. The source is a woman aged 25 to 39 in good health and CMV-seronegative.

V is TRBV7-9 and J is TRBJ2-7; 9 nucleotides line up with TRBD1. The V gene's germline CDR1 is SEHNR and CDR2 FQNEAQ (reference sequence). The V segment lost 3 bases and the J segment 7 bases; nucleotides outside the gene matches: 7. CDR3 length: 14 residues. CDR3 sequence (DNA): TGTGCCAGCAGCTTGGGACAGGGACTAAGGGAGCAGTACTTC. It specifies CASSLGQGLREQYF.

Only a few counts were recorded for this clone. The rearrangement uses TRBV6-1 and TRBJ2-3; TRBD2 matches 8 bases. This CDR3 is 17 amino acids long. Germline CDR1 and CDR2: MNHNS and SASEGT. V lost 1 base to trimming and J lost 3 bases; unmatched junction nucleotides: 9. CDR3 nucleotides: TGTGCCAGCAGTGAAGGACTTCGGAGCGGGGGAACAGATACGCAGTATTTT. It translates to CASSEGLRSGGTDTQYF.

The J gene is TRBJ1-2, the V gene TRBV7-2; D may be TRBD1 (5 bases). The germline CDR1 and CDR2 sequences are SGHTA and FQGNSA. V lost 5 bases and J 0 bases, leaving 16 bases between the germline ends. The CDR3 consists of 16 residues. DNA for the CDR3: TGTGCCAGCAGCCCCTTTGGGGGGGATACTAACTATGGCTACACCTTC. As protein: CASSPFGGDTNYGYTF.

V gene TRBV27 combines with J gene TRBJ1-1, with D unresolved. This CDR3 has 17 residues. Germline loops: CDR1 MNHEY, CDR2 SMNVEV (reference sequence). V lost 2 bases to trimming and J lost 0 bases, with 16 bases between them. The CDR3 protein is CASSLVQAVDMNTEAFF. For the CDR3, the DNA is TGTGCCAGCAGTTTAGTTCAGGCAGTTGATATGAACACTGAAGCTTTCTTT.

V and J are TRBV29-1 and TRBJ2-7, with D maybe TRBD1 (5 bases). V was pared by 7 bases and J by 3 bases, with 16 bases between. This CDR3 comprises 13 residues. Per the germline V gene, CDR1 is SQVTM and CDR2 is ANQGSEA. CDR3: CSAKGLSHYEQYF. The CDR3 coding sequence is TGCAGCGCCAAGGGGCTATCCCACTACGAGCAGTACTTC.

The V gene is TRBV5-1, the J gene TRBJ2-7, with D perhaps matching TRBD2 (6 bases). CDR1 SGHRS and CDR2 YFSETQ come from the germline V gene. Trimming left V 6 bases short and J 4 bases short, with 17 bases between. The CDR3 extends over 14 amino acids. For the CDR3, the DNA is TGCGCCAGCAACGGGGGACCCCCCTCTTACGAGCAGTACTTC. Protein: CASNGGPPSYEQYF.

This clone was detected only a few times. The chain carries TRBV7-9 and TRBJ2-2, with D perhaps matching TRBD1 (6 bases). The CDR3 length is 13 residues. The V end was cut by 5 bases, the J end by 6 bases, with 10 bases between. Germline V gene sequence: CDR1 SEHNR, CDR2 FQNEAQ (reference sequence). CDR3 DNA sequence: TGTGCCAGCAGCCAGGACAGTCCCGGGGAGCTGTTTTTT. Encoded protein: CASSQDSPGELFF.

This sequence joins TRBV18 and TRBJ2-7; TRBD1 agrees at 9 bases. CDR1 and CDR2 from the germline V gene are KGHSH and LQKENI. V dropped 6 bases and J dropped 6; count of bases not matched to a gene: 3. The CDR3 consists of 12 residues. The CDR3 coding sequence is TGTGCCAGCTCTCGGGACAGGGTCGAGCAGTACTTC. This sequence encodes CASSRDRVEQYF.

The rearrangement links TRBV6-6 to TRBJ2-5; maybe TRBD1 (6 bases). The CDR3 extends over 14 amino acids. V was clipped by 9 bases and J by 11 bases, with 25 bases between them. The germline V gene has CDR1 MNHNY and CDR2 SVGAGI (reference sequence). In nucleotides, the CDR3 is TGTGCCAGTTCCTCCCTAGACGGGAAGGGGGAGCAGTACTTC. The encoded protein is CASSSLDGKGEQYF.

This chain joins TRBV7-6 and TRBJ2-5, with D tentatively TRBD2 (6 bases). V gave up 5 bases and J gave up 2 bases, with 15 bases separating them. The germline V gene has CDR1 SGHVS and CDR2 FNYEAQ. CDR3 length: 15 residues. CDR3 in DNA: TGTGCCAGCAGCCAGATGGTAGCGGCACAAGAGACCCAGTACTTC. Translated: CASSQMVAAQETQYF.

The chain has TRBV29-1 and TRBJ2-1, with 10 bases aligning to TRBD2. J gave up 8 bases and V 5 bases, and 15 bases lay outside the gene matches. The CDR3 has 16 amino acids. Germline V lookup: CDR1 SQVTM, CDR2 ANQGSEA. This CDR3 is CSVHYQREGYLYEQFF. In DNA form, the CDR3 reads TGCAGCGTTCACTACCAGCGGGAGGGTTATCTATATGAGCAGTTCTTC.

The chain carries TRBV12-5 and TRBJ2-1; TRBD2 matches 8 bases. The trim removed 9 bases at V and 8 bases at J, leaving 12 bases unmatched. CDR3 size: 14 residues. CDR1 is LGHNT and CDR2 is FRNRAP in the germline V gene. The CDR3 loop reads CASGTGGRRDEQFF. DNA of the CDR3: TGTGCTAGCGGGACTGGCGGGAGGCGGGATGAGCAGTTCTTC.

The chain couples TRBV19 to TRBJ1-1, with D unclear. The CDR3 extends over 16 amino acids. From germline, CDR1 is LNHDA and CDR2 SQIVND (reference sequence). V was cut by 3 bases and J by 1 base, with 15 bases left in between. The CDR3 sequence is CASSILLWAPNTEAFF. In DNA form, the CDR3 reads TGTGCCAGTAGTATCCTTTTATGGGCCCCGAACACTGAAGCTTTCTTT.